The rows below give T cell receptor beta chains drawn from one sample of a study of blood T cells in healthy people across ages. A single record per CDR3 protein comes from TCRdb applying MiXCR to the 5' RACE reads. The table has 380,000 or so distinct CDR3 sequences, more than 45% seen once. Sequenced: blood. Source of these receptors: a man aged 55 to 70 in good health. Each CDR3 is given with its conserved first and last residue. Fields, in order: V gene, clone size, D gene, J gene, CDR3 protein, CDR3 DNA. The D gene is left open where the match is weak. Size is omitted from some rows. Given values are once, few, many or a class for expanded clones.

TRBV19	NA	TRBD2	TRBJ2-7	CASKRGERGEDEQYF	TGTGCCAGTAAAAGAGGGGAGCGGGGAGAGGACGAGCAGTACTTC
TRBV25-1	NA	TRBD2	TRBJ2-1	CASSELAGPNYNEQFF	TGTGCCAGCAGTGAATTAGCGGGGCCGAACTACAATGAGCAGTTCTTC
TRBV27	NA	NA	TRBJ2-3	CASSLRGTDTDTQYF	TGTGCCAGCAGTTTACGGGGAACTGACACAGATACGCAGTATTTT
TRBV5-1	NA	TRBD2	TRBJ2-1	CASSLGPSGRANNEQFF	TGCGCCAGCAGCCTGGGGCCTAGCGGGAGGGCCAATAATGAGCAGTTCTTC
TRBV5-1	few	TRBD1	TRBJ2-7	CASSQNVQGASYEQYF	TGCGCCAGCAGCCAAAACGTACAGGGGGCCTCCTACGAGCAGTACTTC
TRBV6-2/TRBV6-3	NA	TRBD1	TRBJ2-5	CASSSDLTGSRETQYF	TGTGCCAGCAGTTCCGATTTGACAGGGTCACGAGAGACCCAGTACTTC
TRBV12-3/TRBV12-4	NA	NA	TRBJ1-2	CASSLGRVYGYTF	TGTGCCAGCAGTTTGGGCAGGGTCTATGGCTACACCTTC
TRBV29-1	few	NA	TRBJ1-4	CSVWLLDEKLFF	TGCAGCGTCTGGCTCCTTGATGAAAAACTGTTTTTT
TRBV2	NA	NA	TRBJ2-7	CASSFPDEQYF	TGTGCCAGCAGTTTCCCGGACGAGCAGTACTTC
TRBV7-2	many	TRBD1	TRBJ1-2	CASSLEQDRGFGYTF	TGTGCCAGCAGCTTAGAGCAGGACAGGGGGTTTGGCTACACCTTC
TRBV5-1	few	TRBD1	TRBJ2-7	CASRRTPGQGSSYEQYF	TGCGCCAGCAGGAGAACCCCGGGACAGGGGAGCTCCTACGAGCAGTACTTC
TRBV6-6	NA	NA	TRBJ2-7	CASRSSGSFSYEQYF	TGTGCCAGCAGGTCCTCGGGTAGCTTCTCCTACGAGCAGTACTTC
TRBV20-1	NA	NA	TRBJ1-2	CSASSPLVPINYGYTF	TGCAGTGCTAGCTCCCCTCTCGTTCCGATTAACTATGGCTACACCTTC
TRBV7-6	NA	NA	TRBJ2-2	CASSEWGNTGELFF	TGTGCCAGCAGCGAATGGGGTAACACCGGGGAGCTGTTTTTT
TRBV4-2	NA	NA	TRBJ2-7	CASSPSEYEQYF	TGTGCCAGCAGCCCGTCGGAATACGAGCAGTACTTC
TRBV6-2/TRBV6-3	few	TRBD1	TRBJ2-7	CASRTGVRGSYEQYF	TGTGCCAGCAGGACAGGGGTTCGCGGGTCCTACGAGCAGTACTTC
TRBV20-1	NA	NA	TRBJ1-6	CSARNRGESYNSPLHF	TGCAGTGCTAGAAACCGAGGAGAGTCCTATAATTCACCCCTCCACTTT
TRBV29-1	many	TRBD1	TRBJ2-7	CSVEGTGDRQYF	TGCAGCGTTGAGGGGACAGGGGACCGGCAGTACTTC
TRBV11-2	many	TRBD2	TRBJ2-3	CASSSTSGSGDTQYF	TGTGCCAGCAGTTCGACTAGCGGGAGTGGAGATACGCAGTATTTT
TRBV29-1	many	NA	TRBJ1-1	CSAPQGRGTEAFF	TGCAGCGCCCCACAGGGAAGGGGAACTGAAGCTTTCTTT
TRBV2	many	TRBD1	TRBJ2-1	CASRDRGDEQFF	TGTGCCAGCCGGGACAGGGGGGACGAGCAGTTCTTC
TRBV21-1	NA	NA	TRBJ1-1	CASSIGRTDIAFF	TGTGCCAGCAGCATCGGACGGACTGATATAGCTTTCTTT
TRBV7-2	NA	TRBD2	TRBJ2-1	CASSLVREGRQFF	TGTGCCAGCAGCTTAGTGAGGGAGGGACGGCAGTTCTTC
TRBV6-2/TRBV6-3	NA	NA	TRBJ2-5	CASSYSHREATQYF	TGTGCCAGCAGTTACTCCCACAGGGAGGCGACCCAGTACTTC
TRBV15	NA	NA	TRBJ2-5	CATSRTLGREQYF	TGTGCCACCAGCAGAACCTTGGGGCGAGAGCAGTACTTC
TRBV5-1	NA	TRBD1	TRBJ2-1	CASREGQGNNEQFF	TGCGCCAGCAGAGAGGGACAGGGGAACAATGAGCAGTTCTTC
TRBV30	NA	TRBD2	TRBJ2-7	CAWSGGEGWEQYF	TGTGCCTGGTCAGGAGGGGAGGGCTGGGAGCAGTACTTC